This T cell receptor beta chain appears in the sequencing data of a study of regulatory T cells in long-lasting Graves disease. This CDR3 contains 14 residues. Germline CDR1 is SGHVS and CDR2 is FQNEAQ. The V and J ends lost 4 bases and 8 bases respectively, with 14 bases between them. For TCR beta, libraries came from iRepertoire HTBI primers and Arm-PCR of CDR3 regions. TCRdb re-called the multiplex PCR reads with MiXCR, one entry per CDR3 protein. The sample contains roughly 500,000 distinct CDR3 sequences, around 11% of which appear only once. Time point noted: newly diagnosed GD, antithyroid drugs for less than 3 months. Extracted PBMC RNA gave rise to the TCR library. This clonotype was recorded at least ten times. These data also featured in a second study, about T cells in Graves' hyperthyroidism and ophthalmopathy.

J is TRBJ1-4 and V is TRBV7-8; possible D gene TRBD1, 5 bases. The material sequenced was peripheral blood mononuclear cells (PBMCs), taken at new diagnosis, from a patient treated with antithyroid drugs. The origin of this receptor is a woman in her 30s with Graves disease. The DNA of the CDR3 is TGTGCCAGCAGCTGGGGCCTACAAGGGGAAAAACTGTTTTTT. Its translation: CASSWGLQGEKLFF.